This T cell receptor (beta chain) was sequenced during a study of T-cell reconstitution after alpha-beta-depleted transplantation in children. General study points: Alpha-beta T cells about two months after transplant reportedly derived from several hundred expanded graft clones. Newly generated T cells supplied most T-cell counts and diversity one year post-transplant. Certain patients had high TCRbeta diversity at day 60, and it came from recipient T cells and thymic progenitors that survived.

Germline trimming cut 0 bases from V and 2 bases from J; bases unmatched to any gene: 14. Germline values: CDR1 DFQATT, CDR2 SNEGSKA (reference sequence). The CDR3 runs 21 residues. The sample holds a few counts of this clonotype. Antigen unknown. As it was prepared, the TCRbeta library received unique molecular identifiers. MiXCR, run by TCRdb on the PCR reads, gives a single entry per CDR3 protein. This sample has a few hundred thousand distinct CDR3 sequences, with 13% found just once. Sequences were derived from PBMCs, mostly from graft donor cells, sampled 360 days after TCRalphabeta/CD19-depleted stem cell transplant. The V call is TRBV20-1, the J call TRBJ2-1; 15 bases are a match to TRBD2. This receptor was identified in a male patient younger than 18 who had a stem cell transplant for acute myeloid leukemia, so the T cells may come from the graft donor. This CDR3 is CSARDWAGLAGGRGTYNEQFF. The CDR3 nucleotides are TGCAGTGCTAGAGATTGGGCGGGACTAGCGGGAGGAAGGGGGACCTACAATGAGCAGTTCTTC.